The 20 T cell receptor beta chains listed next were all sequenced from one sample in a study of blood T cell repertoires in COVID-19. Libraries were prepared by immunoSEQ multiplex PCR; TCRdb keeps only in-frame clonotypes and omits some of them. The sample lists roughly 6,100 clones; roughly 80% were seen once. Sequencing input: peripheral blood. The origin of the receptors is a human donor with active COVID-19. The donor label of this sample is uncertain.

This chain links TRBV18 with TRBJ1-1; tentatively, D is TRBD1 (6 bases). Trimming shortened V by 2 bases and J by 1 base, and 11 bases separated the two germline ends. Germline V gives CDR1 KGHSH, CDR2 LQKENI. The CDR3 consists of 15 residues. The CDR3 sequence: CASSPRQVPNTEAFF. CDR3 nucleotide sequence: TGTGCCAGCTCACCAAGACAGGTGCCGAACACTGAAGCTTTCTTT.

The chain couples TRBV2 to TRBJ1-4; D perhaps matches TRBD1 (6 bases). Germline CDR1 SNHLY, CDR2 FYNNEI. The CDR3 length is 14 residues. V lost 2 bases and J 4 bases, leaving 8 bases between the germline ends. The CDR3 loop reads CASSETGFNEKLFF. Written as DNA, the CDR3 is TGTGCCAGCAGTGAAACAGGGTTTAATGAAAAACTGTTTTTT.

The chain recombines TRBV10-3 with TRBJ2-2, with TRBD2 matching over 13 bases. V lost 11 bases and J lost 2; bases outside the gene matches: 5. The CDR3 has 15 residues. Germline V gene sequence: CDR1 ENHRY, CDR2 SYGVKD. The CDR3 bases are TGTGCCTCCTCGGGACTAGCGGGAAACACCGGGGAGCTGTTTTTT. This gives the protein CASSGLAGNTGELFF.

Notes on this clone: The sample contains more than one DNA sequence encoding this CDR3. The DNA of the CDR3 is TGTGCCAGCACAGGAGGGTCCACTGAAGCTTTCTTT. Residues: CASTGGSTEAFF. The chain links TRBV6-5 to TRBJ1-1; D is ambiguous. With 7 bases removed from V and 4 bases from J, the gap between germline ends came to 10 bases. This CDR3 is 12 amino acids long. Germline CDR1 and CDR2: MNHEY and SVGAGI.

This rearrangement joins TRBV7-3 to TRBJ2-1, with TRBD2 matching 14 bases. Germline V gene lookup returns CDR1 SGHTA and CDR2 FQGTGA. This CDR3 is 15 amino acids long. The junction had 2 bases not matched to a gene; V was cut back by 3 bases and J by 7 bases. Here the CDR3 reads CASSLGLAGVNEQFF. The DNA of the CDR3 is TGTGCCAGCAGCTTGGGACTAGCGGGAGTTAATGAGCAGTTCTTC.

This rearrangement joins TRBV4-3 to TRBJ1-2, with D maybe TRBD1 (5 bases). The germline CDR1 and CDR2 sequences are LGHNA and YSLEER. The CDR3 extends over 13 amino acids. Trimming stripped 0 bases from V and 8 bases from J, with 10 bases between. CDR3 coding DNA: TGCGCCAGCAGCCAAGATCAGGGTGGCGGCTACACCTTC. Translation: CASSQDQGGGYTF.

This clone came up a few times. J is TRBJ1-2 and V is TRBV9; 9 bases are shared with TRBD1. CDR1 is SGDLS, CDR2 YYNGEE, per germline. V gave up 3 bases and J gave up 3 bases; unmatched junction bases: 9. The CDR3 sequence is 16 residues long. The CDR3 here is CASSDNPGQGDYGYTF. The CDR3 DNA follows: TGTGCCAGCAGCGACAATCCGGGACAGGGAGACTATGGCTACACCTTC.

This clone was counted a single time. The chain uses TRBV5-4 and TRBJ2-2; 10 bases fit TRBD2. Germline V CDR1 and CDR2: SGHNT, YYREEE (reference sequence). The CDR3 has 15 amino acids. J gave up 4 bases and V 4 bases, and 4 bases lay outside the gene matches. The CDR3 DNA follows: TGTGCCAGCAGCCGCAGCGGGGGGGGCACCGGGGAGCTGTTTTTT. Translating it yields CASSRSGGGTGELFF.

The V and J genes are TRBV19 and TRBJ1-3; perhaps TRBD1 as D (6 bases). Trimming shortened V by 3 bases and J by 0 bases, and 12 bases separated the two germline ends. Germline lookup yields CDR1 LNHDA and CDR2 SQIVND (reference sequence). This CDR3 contains 16 residues. DNA of the CDR3: TGTGCCAGTAGTATTACCTACAGGGACTCTGGAAACACCATATATTTT. Its protein product is CASSITYRDSGNTIYF.

The chain recombines TRBV3-1 (or the pseudogene TRBV3-2) with TRBJ2-2, with unresolved D. The ends were cut back, 3 bases at V and 6 bases at J, with 2 bases in the middle. Germline CDR1 reads LGHDT; CDR2 reads YNNKEL (reference sequence). CDR3 length: 11 amino acids. This CDR3 is CASSHAGELFF. Here the CDR3 DNA reads TGTGCCAGCAGCCACGCCGGGGAGCTGTTTTTT.

The chain uses TRBV6-4 and TRBJ2-3; D may be TRBD2 (5 bases). The CDR3 consists of 13 residues. V lost 5 bases to trimming and J lost 0 bases, with 6 bases between them. CDR1 is MRHNA, CDR2 SNTAGT, per germline. The CDR3 here is CASSSGSTDTQYF. CDR3 DNA: TGTGCCAGCAGTAGCGGTAGCACAGATACGCAGTATTTT.

The chain uses TRBV6-5 and TRBJ2-7, with D maybe TRBD1 (5 bases). The CDR3 is made up of 14 amino acids. With 2 bases removed from V and 0 bases from J, the gap between germline ends came to 8 bases. From germline, CDR1 is MNHEY and CDR2 SVGAGI. The DNA for the CDR3 is TGTGCCAGCAGTTACGCCCAGGGCTCCTACGAGCAGTACTTC. Encoded protein: CASSYAQGSYEQYF.

The genes are TRBV10-3 and TRBJ2-2, with TRBD1 matching over 7 bases. V trimming: 4 bases; J trimming: 4 bases; junction bases outside the gene matches: 3. The CDR3 covers 14 residues. The germline V gene encodes CDR1 ENHRY and CDR2 SYGVKD. CDR3: CAISVQGTTGELFF. CDR3 in DNA: TGTGCCATCAGTGTACAGGGGACCACCGGGGAGCTGTTTTTT.

As concerns this clone: Other nucleotide sequences in the sample specify the same CDR3. The chain carries TRBV5-1 and TRBJ2-1, with 7 bases matching TRBD2. Unmatched junction bases numbered 2, after V lost 7 bases and J lost 7 bases. CDR3 length: 11 residues. CDR1 SGHRS and CDR2 YFSETQ come from the germline V gene. The CDR3 DNA reads TGCGCCAGCGGGAGGGCAAATGAGCAGTTCTTC. Translating gives CASGRANEQFF. Supplemented by reference TRBV5-1 and TRBJ2-1, the full variable domain reads KAGVTQTPRYLIKTRGQQVTLSCSPISGHRSVSWYQQTPGQGLQFLFEYFSETQRNKGNFPGRFSGRQFSNSRSEMNVSTLELGDSALYLCASGRANEQFFGPGTRLTVL.

Within the sample, this clone is large. The chain joins TRBV5-1 to TRBJ1-2; 9 nucleotides match TRBD1. Germline values: CDR1 SGHRS, CDR2 YFSETQ. CDR3 size: 14 residues. V trimming: 2 bases; J trimming: 7 bases; junction bases outside the gene matches: 6. The chain's CDR3 is CASSFGTGSGGYTF. DNA of the CDR3: TGCGCCAGCAGCTTCGGGACAGGGAGTGGTGGCTACACCTTC.

The gene calls are TRBV2 and TRBJ2-1; the D is unclear. The CDR3 covers 14 residues. The V gene lost 3 bases and the J gene lost 2 bases, with 8 bases spanning the gap. CDR1 is SNHLY, CDR2 FYNNEI, per germline. The CDR3 bases are TGTGCCAGCAGTGAGCTAGGCCCCTACAATGAGCAGTTCTTC. Protein product: CASSELGPYNEQFF.

The chain employs TRBV27 and TRBJ2-1; 7 nucleotides agree with TRBD2. The CDR3 is 16 residues long. Germline loops: CDR1 MNHEY, CDR2 SMNVEV (reference sequence). The V and J ends lost 6 bases and 3 bases, in that order; junction bases with no gene match: 11. The DNA for the CDR3 is TGTGCCAGCAGCCCCTGGAGCGGCGGGAGCTACAATGAGCAGTTCTTC. As protein: CASSPWSGGSYNEQFF.

J is TRBJ2-2 and V is TRBV19, with TRBD1 identical over 7 bases. Germline lookup yields CDR1 LNHDA and CDR2 SQIVND (reference sequence). With V trimmed by 7 bases and J by 1 base, 6 bases remained unmatched. The CDR3 sequence is 15 residues long. As DNA, the CDR3 is TGTGCCAGTAAACCCGGACAGGTGAACACCGGGGAGCTGTTTTTT. Protein sequence: CASKPGQVNTGELFF.

This clone was observed a few times. The V and J genes are TRBV4-1 and TRBJ1-6; 7 bases agree with TRBD1. CDR1 is MGHRA and CDR2 is YSYEKL in the germline V gene. V was pared by 0 bases and J by 9 bases, with 5 bases of the junction left unmatched. The CDR3 is 15 residues long. The CDR3 DNA follows: TGCGCCAGCAGCCAAGAAGGACAGGTCTTTTCACCCCTCCACTTT. Residues: CASSQEGQVFSPLHF.

V and J are TRBV3-1 (or the pseudogene TRBV3-2) and TRBJ1-6, with D tentatively TRBD1 (5 bases). The length of the CDR3 is 14 residues. In germline, CDR1 is LGHDT, CDR2 YNNKEL (reference sequence). The V end was cut by 3 bases, the J end by 6 bases, with 9 bases between. Written as DNA, the CDR3 is TGTGCCAGCAGCCAGGTTAGGGGTAATTCACCCCTCCACTTT. Translation gives CASSQVRGNSPLHF.